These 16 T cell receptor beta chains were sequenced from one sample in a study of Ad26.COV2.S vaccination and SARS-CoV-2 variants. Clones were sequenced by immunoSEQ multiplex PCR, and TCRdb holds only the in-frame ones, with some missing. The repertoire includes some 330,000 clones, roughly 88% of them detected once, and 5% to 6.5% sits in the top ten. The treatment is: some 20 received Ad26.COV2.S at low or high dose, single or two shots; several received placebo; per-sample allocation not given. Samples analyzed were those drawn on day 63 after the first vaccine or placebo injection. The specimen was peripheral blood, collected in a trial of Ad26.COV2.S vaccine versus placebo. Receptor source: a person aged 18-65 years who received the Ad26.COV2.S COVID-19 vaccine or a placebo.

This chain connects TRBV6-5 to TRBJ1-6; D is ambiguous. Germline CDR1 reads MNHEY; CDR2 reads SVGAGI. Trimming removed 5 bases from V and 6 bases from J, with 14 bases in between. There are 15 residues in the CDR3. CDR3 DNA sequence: TGTGCCAGCAGTCCCGTTTCAAGTGCTAATTCACCCCTCCACTTT. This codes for CASSPVSSANSPLHF.

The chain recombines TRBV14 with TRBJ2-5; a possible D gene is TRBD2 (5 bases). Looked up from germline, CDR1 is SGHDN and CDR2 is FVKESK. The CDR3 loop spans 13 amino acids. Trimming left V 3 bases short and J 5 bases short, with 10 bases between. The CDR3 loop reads CASSQRRGETQYF. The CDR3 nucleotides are TGTGCCAGCAGCCAGAGGAGAGGGGAGACCCAGTACTTC.

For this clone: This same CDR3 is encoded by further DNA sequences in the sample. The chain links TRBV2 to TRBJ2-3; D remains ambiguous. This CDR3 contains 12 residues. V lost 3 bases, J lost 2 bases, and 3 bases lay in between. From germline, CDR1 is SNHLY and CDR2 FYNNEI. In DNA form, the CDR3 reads TGTGCCAGCAGTGAGCTCACAGATACGCAGTATTTT. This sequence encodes CASSELTDTQYF.

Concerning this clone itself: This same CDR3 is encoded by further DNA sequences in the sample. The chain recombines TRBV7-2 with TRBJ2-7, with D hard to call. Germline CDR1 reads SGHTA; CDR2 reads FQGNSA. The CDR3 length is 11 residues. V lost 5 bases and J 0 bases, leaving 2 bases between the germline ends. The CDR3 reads CASSPSYEQYF. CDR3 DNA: TGTGCCAGCAGCCCCTCCTACGAGCAGTACTTC.

The CDR3 spells CASSQDRGSYGYTF. Here the CDR3 DNA reads TGCGCCAGCAGCCAAGATAGAGGGTCCTATGGCTACACCTTC. This chain uses TRBV4-3 with TRBJ1-2; unclear D gene. Germline values: CDR1 LGHNA, CDR2 YSLEER. The ends were cut back, 0 bases at V and 4 bases at J, with 9 bases in the middle. This CDR3 has 14 amino acids.

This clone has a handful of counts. DNA for the CDR3: TGTGCCAGTGCTTGGACTCCTACCAAGACGGGCTACACCTTC. This encodes CASAWTPTKTGYTF. J is TRBJ1-2 and V is TRBV19; D is undetermined. Germline V CDR1 and CDR2: LNHDA, SQIVND (reference sequence). Trimming shortened V by 8 bases and J by 8 bases, and 21 bases separated the two germline ends. The CDR3 is 14 residues long. Full variable domain (outside the CDR3, taken from reference TRBV19 and TRBJ1-2): DGGITQSPKYLFRKEGQNVTLSCEQNLNHDAMYWYRQDPGQGLRLIYYSQIVNDFQKGDIAEGYSVSREKKESFPLTVTSAQKNPTAFYLCASAWTPTKTGYTFGSGTRLTVV.

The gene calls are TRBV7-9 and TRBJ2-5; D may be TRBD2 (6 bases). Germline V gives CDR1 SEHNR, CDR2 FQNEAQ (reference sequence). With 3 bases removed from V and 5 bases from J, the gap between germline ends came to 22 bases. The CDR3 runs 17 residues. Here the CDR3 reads CASSFPPGRDGRETQYF. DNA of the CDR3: TGTGCCAGCAGCTTTCCCCCCGGCAGGGATGGGAGGGAGACCCAGTACTTC. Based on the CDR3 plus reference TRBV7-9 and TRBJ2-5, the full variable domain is DTGVSQNPRHKITKRGQNVTFRCDPISEHNRLYWYRQTLGQGPEFLTYFQNEAQLEKSRLLSDRFSAERPKGSFSTLEIQRTEQGDSAMYLCASSFPPGRDGRETQYFGPGTRLLVL.

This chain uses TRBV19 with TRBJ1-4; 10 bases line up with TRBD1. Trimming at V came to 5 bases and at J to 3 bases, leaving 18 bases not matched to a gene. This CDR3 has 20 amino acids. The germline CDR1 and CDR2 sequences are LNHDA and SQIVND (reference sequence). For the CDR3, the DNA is TGTGCCAGTAGTCTGTCGACCGGGACAGGGGTTTTCGGGGCTAATGAAAAACTGTTTTTT. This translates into CASSLSTGTGVFGANEKLFF.

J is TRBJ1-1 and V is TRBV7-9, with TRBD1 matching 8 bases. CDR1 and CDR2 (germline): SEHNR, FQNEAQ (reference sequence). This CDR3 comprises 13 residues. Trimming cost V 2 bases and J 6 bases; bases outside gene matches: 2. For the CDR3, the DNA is TGTGCCAGCAGCTTACAGGGGGCGGCTGAAGCTTTCTTT. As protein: CASSLQGAAEAFF.

Here the CDR3 DNA reads TGTGCCAGTAATTGGGGGATTAATTCACCCCTCCACTTT. It translates to CASNWGINSPLHF. This sequence joins TRBV19 and TRBJ1-6; tentative D call: TRBD1 (5 bases). V was clipped by 7 bases and J by 6 bases, with 10 bases between them. This CDR3 spans 13 amino acids. CDR1 is LNHDA, CDR2 SQIVND, per germline (reference sequence).

In DNA form, the CDR3 reads TGTGCCAGCAGTTCGGGACAGCGCTCTGGAAACACCATATATTTT. The encoded protein is CASSSGQRSGNTIYF. The rearrangement uses TRBV2 and TRBJ1-3; 7 bases match TRBD1. The CDR3 length is 15 residues. CDR1 SNHLY and CDR2 FYNNEI come from the germline V gene. The V segment lost 5 bases and the J segment 0 bases; nucleotides outside the gene matches: 4.

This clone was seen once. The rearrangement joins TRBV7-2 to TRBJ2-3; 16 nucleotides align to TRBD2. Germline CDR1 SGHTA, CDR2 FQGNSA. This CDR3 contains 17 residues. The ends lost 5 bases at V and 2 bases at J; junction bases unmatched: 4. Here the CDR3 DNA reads TGTGCCAGCAGCCCAGGGACTAGCGGGAGGGCCACAGATACGCAGTATTTT. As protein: CASSPGTSGRATDTQYF.

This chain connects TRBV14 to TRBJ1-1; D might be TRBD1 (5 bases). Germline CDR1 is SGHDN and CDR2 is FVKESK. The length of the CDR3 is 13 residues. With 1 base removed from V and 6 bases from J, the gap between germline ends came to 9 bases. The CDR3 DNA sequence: TGTGCCAGCAGCCAAGCGACAGCCCCTGAAGCTTTCTTT. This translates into CASSQATAPEAFF.

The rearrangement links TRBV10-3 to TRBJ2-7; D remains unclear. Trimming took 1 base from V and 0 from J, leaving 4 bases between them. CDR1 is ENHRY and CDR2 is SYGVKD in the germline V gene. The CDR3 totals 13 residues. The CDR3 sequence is CAISELSSYEQYF. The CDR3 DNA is TGTGCCATCAGTGAGTTGAGCTCCTACGAGCAGTACTTC.

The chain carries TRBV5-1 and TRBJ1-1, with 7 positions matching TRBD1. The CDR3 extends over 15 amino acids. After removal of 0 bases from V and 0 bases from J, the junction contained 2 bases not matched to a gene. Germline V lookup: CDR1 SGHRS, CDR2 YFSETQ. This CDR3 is CASSLVGGMNTEAFF. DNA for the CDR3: TGCGCCAGCAGCTTGGTAGGGGGCATGAACACTGAAGCTTTCTTT.

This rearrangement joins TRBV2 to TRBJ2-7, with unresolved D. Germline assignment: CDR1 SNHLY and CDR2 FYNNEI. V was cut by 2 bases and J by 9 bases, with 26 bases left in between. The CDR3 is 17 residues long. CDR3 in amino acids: CASSERLRPPAPPGQYV. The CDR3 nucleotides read TGTGCCAGCAGTGAACGGTTACGCCCGCCGGCGCCCCCGGGGCAGTACGTC.